This T cell receptor (beta chain) is from a study of T cells in Graves' hyperthyroidism and ophthalmopathy. Study results and caveats: Before onset, by a median of around six months, the model predicted ophthalmopathy.

The CDR3 spans 14 residues. The V gene end was trimmed by 8 bases and the J gene end by 6 bases; junction bases not matched to a gene: 8. The germline CDR1 and CDR2 sequences are LGHDT and YNNKEL (reference sequence). This clonotype has just a few counts. Its matching antigen is unknown. There were TCR beta CDR3 regions amplified from RNA transcripts. The HTBI primer set was used in a first-round RT-PCR of the TCR CDR3. Each CDR3 protein gets one entry after TCRdb re-called the multiplex PCR reads with MiXCR. The table records roughly 350,000 distinct CDR3 sequences, roughly 13% of them present only once.

This receptor was obtained from a woman aged 40 to 55 with Graves' ophthalmopathy. Sequencing input: blood. This chain joins TRBV3-1 and TRBJ2-7; 12 nucleotides line up with TRBD2. CDR3 in amino acids: CASRASGGASEQYF. As DNA, the CDR3 is TGTGCCAGCCGGGCTAGCGGGGGGGCCTCCGAGCAGTACTTC.